This T cell receptor (beta chain) was sequenced for a study of blood T cell repertoires in COVID-19. The length of the CDR3 is 16 residues. V was cut by 0 bases and J by 1 base, with 10 bases left in between. CDR1 is SGHNT, CDR2 YENEEA, per germline. Using immunoSEQ multiplex PCR, the repertoire was profiled, and TCRdb retains in-frame clones only, with some absent. The repertoire has about 270,000 clones, around 89% of them found once; the top ten carry roughly 4.3%. The TCR comes from a woman aged 30 to 39 with acute COVID-19. The sequenced material came from PBMCs or T cells enriched from blood (not recorded which). The rearrangement links TRBV11-3 to TRBJ2-1; D is possibly TRBD2 (6 bases). The CDR3 coding sequence is TGTGCCAGCAGCTTAGATATCGGGAGATCCTACAATGAGCAGTTCTTC. Residues: CASSLDIGRSYNEQFF.